The source of this T cell receptor (beta chain) is a study of a mutant IDH1 vaccine in newly diagnosed glioma. Overall study context: Patients' prior therapy spanned radiotherapy, temozolomide, or both; most underwent both.

Sample time point: week 11, during vaccination. All doses held 300 ug of mutant IDH1 20-mer peptide, with topical imiquimod. Sequenced by immunoSEQ multiplex PCR; TCRdb stores in-frame clones only, minus some. Counted here are roughly 62,000 clones, about 89% occurring once; the ten biggest clones make up under 2%. V dropped 4 bases and J dropped 0; count of bases not matched to a gene: 3. The germline V gene has CDR1 SGHRS and CDR2 YFSETQ. CDR3 length: 16 amino acids. The sample holds a few counts of this clone. What it binds is not known. Findings of the study overall: The authors found pseudoprogression apparently unrelated to changes in top peripheral T cell clonotypes.

Material: PBMCs, obtained from a glioma patient whose treatment included an IDH1 peptide vaccine. The receptor comes from a man aged 35-49 years with glioma. J is TRBJ2-3 and V is TRBV5-1, with 12 nucleotides matching TRBD2. The CDR3 DNA follows: TGCGCCAGCAGCGTCACTAGCGGGGGGAGCACAGATACGCAGTATTTT. Translating gives CASSVTSGGSTDTQYF.